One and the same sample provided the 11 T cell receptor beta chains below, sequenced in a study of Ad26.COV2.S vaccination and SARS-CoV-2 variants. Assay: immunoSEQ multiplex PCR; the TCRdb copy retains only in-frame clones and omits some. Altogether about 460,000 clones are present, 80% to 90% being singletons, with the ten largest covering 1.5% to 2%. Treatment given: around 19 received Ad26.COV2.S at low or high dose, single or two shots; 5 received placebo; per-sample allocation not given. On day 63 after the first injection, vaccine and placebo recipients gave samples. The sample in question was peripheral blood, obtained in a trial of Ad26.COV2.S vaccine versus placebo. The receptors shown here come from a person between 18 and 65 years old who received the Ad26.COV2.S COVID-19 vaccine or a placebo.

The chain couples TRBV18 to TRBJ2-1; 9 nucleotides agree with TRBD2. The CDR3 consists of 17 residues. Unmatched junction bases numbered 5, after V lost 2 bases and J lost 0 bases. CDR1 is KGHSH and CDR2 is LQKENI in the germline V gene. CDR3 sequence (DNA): TGTGCCAGCTCACCATTAGCGGGAGTGGCCTCCTACAATGAGCAGTTCTTC. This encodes CASSPLAGVASYNEQFF.

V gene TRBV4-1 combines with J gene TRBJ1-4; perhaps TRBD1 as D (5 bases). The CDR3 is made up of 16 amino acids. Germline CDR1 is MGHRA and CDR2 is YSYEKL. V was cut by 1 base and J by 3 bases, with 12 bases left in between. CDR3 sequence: CASSQAQGASNEKLFF. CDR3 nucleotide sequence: TGCGCCAGCAGCCAAGCCCAGGGTGCGTCTAATGAAAAACTGTTTTTT.

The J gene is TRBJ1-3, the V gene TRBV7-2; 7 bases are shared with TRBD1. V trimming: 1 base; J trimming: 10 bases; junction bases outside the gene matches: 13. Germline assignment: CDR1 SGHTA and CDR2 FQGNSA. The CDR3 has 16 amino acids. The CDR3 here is CASSLVSGTALGTIYF. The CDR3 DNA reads TGTGCCAGCAGCTTAGTGTCTGGGACAGCTCTCGGGACCATATATTTT.

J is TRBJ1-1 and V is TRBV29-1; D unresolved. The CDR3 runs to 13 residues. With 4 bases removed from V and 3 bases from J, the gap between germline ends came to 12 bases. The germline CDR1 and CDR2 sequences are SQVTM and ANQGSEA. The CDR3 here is CSVVSPRDTEAFF. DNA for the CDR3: TGCAGCGTTGTTAGTCCGCGCGACACTGAAGCTTTCTTT.

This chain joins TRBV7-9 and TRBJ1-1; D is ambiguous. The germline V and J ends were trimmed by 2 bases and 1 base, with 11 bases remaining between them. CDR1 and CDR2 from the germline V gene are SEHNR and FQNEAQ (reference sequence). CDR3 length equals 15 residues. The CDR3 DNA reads TGTGCCAGCAGCTTAAACAGCCCGGAGAACACTGAAGCTTTCTTT. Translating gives CASSLNSPENTEAFF. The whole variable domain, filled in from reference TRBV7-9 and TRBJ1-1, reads DTGVSQNPRHKITKRGQNVTFRCDPISEHNRLYWYRQTLGQGPEFLTYFQNEAQLEKSRLLSDRFSAERPKGSFSTLEIQRTEQGDSAMYLCASSLNSPENTEAFFGQGTRLTVV.

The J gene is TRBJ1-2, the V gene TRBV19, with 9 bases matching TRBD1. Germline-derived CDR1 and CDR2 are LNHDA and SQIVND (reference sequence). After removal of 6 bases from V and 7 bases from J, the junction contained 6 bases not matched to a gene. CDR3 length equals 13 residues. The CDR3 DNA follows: TGTGCCAGTAGGGGACAGGGTGGATTTGGCTACACCTTC. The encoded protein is CASRGQGGFGYTF.

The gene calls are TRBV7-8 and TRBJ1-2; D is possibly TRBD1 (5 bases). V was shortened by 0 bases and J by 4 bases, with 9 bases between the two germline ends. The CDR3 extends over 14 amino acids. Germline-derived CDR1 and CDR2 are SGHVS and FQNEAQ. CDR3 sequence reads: CASSLARTLYGYTF. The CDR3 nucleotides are TGTGCCAGCAGCTTAGCGCGGACACTCTATGGCTACACCTTC. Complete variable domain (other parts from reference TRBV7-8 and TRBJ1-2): GAGVSQSPRYKVAKRGQDVALRCDPISGHVSLFWYQQALGQGPEFLTYFQNEAQLDKSGLPSDRFFAERPEGSVSTLKIQRTQQEDSAVYLCASSLARTLYGYTFGSGTRLTVV.

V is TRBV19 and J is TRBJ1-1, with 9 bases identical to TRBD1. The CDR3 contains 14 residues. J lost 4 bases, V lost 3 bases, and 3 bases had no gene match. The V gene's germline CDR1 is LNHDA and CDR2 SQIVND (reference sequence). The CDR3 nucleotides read TGTGCCAGTAGTATCCGGGACAGGGCCACTGAAGCTTTCTTT. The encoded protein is CASSIRDRATEAFF.

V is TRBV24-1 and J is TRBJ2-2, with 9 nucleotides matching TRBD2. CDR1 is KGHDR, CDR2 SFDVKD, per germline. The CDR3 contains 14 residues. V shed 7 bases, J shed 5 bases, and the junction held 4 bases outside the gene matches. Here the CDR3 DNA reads TGTGCCACCAGGGGTAGCGGGAGAACCGGGGAGCTGTTTTTT. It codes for CATRGSGRTGELFF.

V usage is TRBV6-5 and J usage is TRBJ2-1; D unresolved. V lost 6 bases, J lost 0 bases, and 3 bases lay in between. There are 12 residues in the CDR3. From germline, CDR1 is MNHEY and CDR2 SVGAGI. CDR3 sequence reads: CASSHSYNEQFF. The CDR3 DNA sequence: TGTGCCAGCAGCCACTCCTACAATGAGCAGTTCTTC.

As DNA, the CDR3 is TGTGCCAGCAGTCTATCCGGGGCAAATTCACCCCTCCACTTT. Amino acid sequence: CASSLSGANSPLHF. The chain employs TRBV7-2 and TRBJ1-6; D perhaps matches TRBD1 (5 bases). Germline CDR1 reads SGHTA; CDR2 reads FQGNSA. The CDR3 sequence is 14 residues long. Trimming took off 6 bases at V and 7 bases at J, with 13 bases between the two ends.